The 7 T cell receptor beta chains presented below share a single source sample, sequenced in a study of shared T cell receptors in the human thymus. Assay: immunoSEQ multiplex PCR; the TCRdb copy retains only in-frame clones and omits some. The repertoire holds over 60,000 clones, about 95% seen once, with around 0.035% in the top ten. The sample was thymocytes. The receptors were sampled from a human donor.

The CDR3 reads CASSQDTQELAGSNEETQYF. CDR3 nucleotide sequence: TGCGCCAGCAGCCAAGATACGCAAGAACTAGCGGGGAGCAATGAAGAGACCCAGTACTTC. The chain is built from TRBV4-1 and TRBJ2-5; 10 nucleotides align to TRBD2. V was pared by 0 bases and J by 3 bases, with 16 bases of the junction left unmatched. There are 20 residues in the CDR3. CDR1 is MGHRA, CDR2 YSYEKL, per germline.

The CDR3 region has the DNA TGTGCCAGCTCACCTCAGGGGGTTGGAAACACCATATATTTT. This sequence encodes CASSPQGVGNTIYF. The chain is built from TRBV18 and TRBJ1-3; TRBD1 matches 7 bases. The CDR3 contains 14 residues. Germline-derived CDR1 and CDR2 are KGHSH and LQKENI. After removal of 3 bases from V and 3 bases from J, the junction contained 2 bases not matched to a gene.

J is TRBJ2-3 and V is TRBV5-6; 12 bases agree with TRBD2. Trimming took 4 bases from V and 8 from J; bases not matched to a gene: 20. The CDR3 runs to 19 residues. CDR1 and CDR2 from the germline V gene are SGHDT and YYEEEE. CDR3 coding DNA: TGTGCCAGCAGCACCCCTGTGGGTCTAGCGGGGGGGCGAACGGGTACGCAGTATTTT. This encodes CASSTPVGLAGGRTGTQYF.

This chain uses TRBV27 with TRBJ2-3; 9 bases line up with TRBD2. The V gene end was trimmed by 5 bases and the J gene end by 5 bases; junction bases not matched to a gene: 5. The CDR3 runs to 14 residues. Looked up from germline, CDR1 is MNHEY and CDR2 is SMNVEV (reference sequence). CDR3 residues: CASSPSGAIDTQYF. Here the CDR3 DNA reads TGTGCCAGCAGTCCTAGCGGGGCCATAGATACGCAGTATTTT.

This chain uses TRBV10-3 with TRBJ2-1, with D tentatively TRBD2 (6 bases). The germline gives CDR1 ENHRY, CDR2 SYGVKD. This CDR3 has 14 amino acids. V gave up 7 bases and J gave up 7 bases, with 17 bases separating them. Here the CDR3 reads CAIMETRSGNEQFF. The CDR3 bases are TGTGCCATCATGGAGACTAGAAGTGGAAATGAGCAGTTCTTC.

This rearrangement joins TRBV10-3 to TRBJ2-1; no clear D. CDR3 length equals 12 residues. Germline loops: CDR1 ENHRY, CDR2 SYGVKD. Trimming removed 3 bases from V and 5 bases from J, with 5 bases in between. The CDR3 sequence: CAISDQNNEQFF. CDR3 DNA sequence: TGTGCCATCAGTGACCAAAACAATGAGCAGTTCTTC.

The chain has TRBV18 and TRBJ1-1; D may be TRBD1 (6 bases). Germline loops: CDR1 KGHSH, CDR2 LQKENI. V was clipped by 1 base and J by 0 bases, with 12 bases between them. The CDR3 has 16 amino acids. CDR3 sequence (DNA): TGTGCCAGCTCACCACTAAGCGACAGGTTGAACACTGAAGCTTTCTTT. Translating gives CASSPLSDRLNTEAFF.